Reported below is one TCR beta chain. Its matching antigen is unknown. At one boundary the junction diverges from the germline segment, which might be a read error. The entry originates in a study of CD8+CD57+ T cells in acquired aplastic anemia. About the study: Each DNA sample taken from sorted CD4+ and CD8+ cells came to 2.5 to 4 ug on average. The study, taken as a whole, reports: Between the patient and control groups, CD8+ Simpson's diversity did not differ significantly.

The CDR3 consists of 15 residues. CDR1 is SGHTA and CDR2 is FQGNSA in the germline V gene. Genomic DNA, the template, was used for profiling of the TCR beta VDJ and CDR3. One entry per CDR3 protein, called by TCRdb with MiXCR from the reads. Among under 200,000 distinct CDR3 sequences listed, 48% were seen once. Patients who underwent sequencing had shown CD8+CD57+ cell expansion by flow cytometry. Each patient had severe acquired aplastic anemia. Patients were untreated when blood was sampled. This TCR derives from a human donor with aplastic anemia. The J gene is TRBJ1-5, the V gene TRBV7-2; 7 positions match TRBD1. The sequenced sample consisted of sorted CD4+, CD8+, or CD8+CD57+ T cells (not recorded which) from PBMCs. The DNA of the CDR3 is TGTGCCAGCAGCGAACAGGGGACGAACAATCGGCCCCAGCATTTT. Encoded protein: CASSEQGTNNRPQHF.